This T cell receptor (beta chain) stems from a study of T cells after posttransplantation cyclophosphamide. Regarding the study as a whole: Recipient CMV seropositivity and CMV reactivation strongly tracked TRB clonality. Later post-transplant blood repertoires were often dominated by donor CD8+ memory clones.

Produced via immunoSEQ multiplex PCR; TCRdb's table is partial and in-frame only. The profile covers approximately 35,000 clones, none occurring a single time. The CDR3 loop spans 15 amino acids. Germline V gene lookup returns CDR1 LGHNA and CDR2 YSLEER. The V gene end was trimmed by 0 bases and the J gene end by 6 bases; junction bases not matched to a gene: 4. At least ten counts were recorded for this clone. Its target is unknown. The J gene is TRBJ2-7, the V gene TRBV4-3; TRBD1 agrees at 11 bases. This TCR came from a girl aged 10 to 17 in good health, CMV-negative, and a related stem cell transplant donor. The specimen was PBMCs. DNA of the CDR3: TGCGCCAGCAGCCAAGAGGGACAGGGGGGCTCCGAGCAGTACTTC. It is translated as CASSQEGQGGSEQYF.